This T cell receptor beta chain was sequenced for a study of T cells in women clearing cervical HPV infection listed by TCRdb under 2018. Study-wide context: The cases were about 27 women with histologically confirmed HPV16-related CIN3 or worse, and 2 of these cases were invasive cancers. The controls were around 26 women whose single incident HPV16 infection cleared within 12 months with no development of precancer or cancer. Blood from cases was drawn at the visit where the lesion was first identified, while blood from controls was drawn once the infection was no longer detected. Among cases, blood sampling occurred a median of about 160 days after lesion detection, with an interquartile range of 90 to 200 days. Since only a few of the women had HLA typing available, the possibility that HLA type was acting as a confounder could not be ruled out. This exploratory proof-of-principle case-control study, nested within the Guanacaste HPV Natural History Study in Costa Rica, compared TCR repertoires among women with different cervical HPV16 outcomes. Cases and controls were matched on age within five years and on year of sample collection. Cases had a median age of about 35 years and controls had a median age of 38, with no significant differences in baseline characteristics. The parent cohort enrolled 10,000 or so women aged 18 or older in Guanacaste, Costa Rica, during about 1992 to 1994 and followed them for roughly seven years. As quality controls, five blinded duplicates were added to each group, bringing the total to approximately 60 samples made up of roughly 50 participants and some 10 replicates. Results the study describes overall, beyond this receptor: CIN3+ cases had significantly higher TCR repertoire richness than controls across sequencing depths, but evenness did not differ between the groups. Random forest classifiers combining richness and V gene abundances distinguished cases from controls with an estimated AUC of less than 0.9. Because the number of T cells in each sample was unknown, differences in richness could reflect differing T-cell content rather than repertoire biology. TRBV6-7 relative abundance was lower in cases than in controls (approximately 0.1% versus 0.16%; Bonferroni P = 0.0008). The cross-sectional design could not show whether the associations came before the infection or were a result of it, and neither effector/memory subsets nor HPV-specific T cells were isolated.

TCR beta CDR3 regions were amplified by multiplex PCR from an average of roughly 1.1 ug genomic DNA per sample using the immunoSEQ assay. Primer bias was corrected in the assay by using a complete synthetic TCR repertoire to establish an amplification baseline. Amplicons were sequenced on the Illumina platform. As for the authors' bioinformatics: Sequences were error-corrected by clustering with frequency ratios and a modified nearest-neighbor algorithm, then analyzed in the immunoSEQ Analyzer with IMGT gene definitions. At each rarefaction depth, TCR richness and evenness were averaged across 20 rarefaction repeats, and any sample with fewer sequences than the depth was left out. Relative abundances of V, D and J genes were compared between groups using Wilcoxon rank sum tests, with FDR correction applied. Blinded duplicates gave an intraclass correlation of around 95% for TCR richness and an average of around 76% across around 66 gene segments. TCRdb provides this immuneACCESS table in a form limited to in-frame rearrangements. Some clones are lacking; in checked studies, under half of them reflect an unresolved V gene, and why the rest are absent is not known. D and trimming were read from the DNA, whereas the V and J calls and clone size are those reported in that table. This sample's table carries over 9,500 clones. About 9.4% of the sample is in the top ten clones.

Every participant had a single incident cervical HPV16 infection, and women with prevalent HPV16 infections were excluded. Cervical HPV DNA was detected with MY09/MY11 PCR, and genotyping was done with dot-blot hybridization. Approximately 15 mL of heparinized blood was centrifuged, after which the buffy coat was aliquoted, frozen at -30 degrees C, and then stored at -80 degrees C. Genomic DNA was extracted from buffy coat specimens using QIAGEN kits. Trimming costs V 7 bases and J 0 bases, and their ends lie 14 bases apart. The CDR3 covers 14 residues, taking in both the cysteine and the phenylalanine. Shown are 33 bases from within the CDR3, in frame from base 1. The germline V gene yields SQVTM for CDR1 and ANQGSEA for CDR2. As to this clone: Its antigen remains undetermined. The observed sequence ends 3 residues before the CDR3 terminus, with the missing tail filled in from the germline J gene.

The V and J segments used are TRBV29-1 and TRBJ2-3; perhaps TRBD1 is the D gene, with 6 bases matching. This clonotype originated in a woman between 18 and 69 years old with a cervical HPV16 infection that either progressed to CIN3+ or cleared (not recorded which). Sample: blood buffy coat. CDR3 DNA, as far as it was read: TGCAGCGGAGCAGGGGATTCTAGCACAGATACG. This yields the protein CSGAGDSSTDT. The CDR3 in full is CSGAGDSSTDTQYF.